This T cell receptor (beta chain) was captured in a study of cytomegalovirus exposure and HLA in healthy donors. The PCR made use of 60 Vbeta and 13 Jbeta primers. Repertoires were generated with immunoSEQ multiplex PCR, while TCRdb's copy carries only in-frame clones and drops some. The sample contains about 140,000 clones, 76% of which appear only once. This clone was found once. Germline assignment: CDR1 MRHNA and CDR2 SNTAGT. V gave up 5 bases and J gave up 0 bases; unmatched junction bases: 5. This CDR3 spans 16 amino acids. The V gene is TRBV6-4, the J gene TRBJ2-2, with 8 bases matching TRBD2. The clonotype originates from a man aged 35-49 years in good health and CMV-seronegative. Sequencing was carried out using PBMCs. The CDR3 region is CASSPGGASNTGELFF. CDR3 bases: TGTGCCAGCAGTCCGGGGGGGGCCTCGAACACCGGGGAGCTGTTTTTT.